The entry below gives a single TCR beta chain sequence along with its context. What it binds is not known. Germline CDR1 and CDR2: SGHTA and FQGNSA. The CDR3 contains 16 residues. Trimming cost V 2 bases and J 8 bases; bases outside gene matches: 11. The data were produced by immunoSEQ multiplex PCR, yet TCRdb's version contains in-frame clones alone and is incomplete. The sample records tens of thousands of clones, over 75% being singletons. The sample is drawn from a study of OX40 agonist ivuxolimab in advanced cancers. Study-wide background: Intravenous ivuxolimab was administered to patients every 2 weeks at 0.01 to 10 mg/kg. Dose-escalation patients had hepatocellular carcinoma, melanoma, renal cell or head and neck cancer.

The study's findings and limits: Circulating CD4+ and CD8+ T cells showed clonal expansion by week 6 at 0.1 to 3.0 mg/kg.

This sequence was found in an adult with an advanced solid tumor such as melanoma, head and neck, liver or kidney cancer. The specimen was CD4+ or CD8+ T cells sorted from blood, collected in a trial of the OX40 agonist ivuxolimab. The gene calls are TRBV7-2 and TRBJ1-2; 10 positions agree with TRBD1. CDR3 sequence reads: CASSLWGPGTGVGYTF. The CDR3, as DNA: TGTGCCAGCAGCTTATGGGGGCCCGGGACAGGGGTCGGCTACACCTTC.